This T cell receptor (beta chain) was recorded in a study of CD8 T cells in ankylosing spondylitis. The study, taken as a whole, reports: The study identified a TCR beta motif of roughly eight highly homologous variants that appeared characteristic of ankylosing spondylitis blood. The clones that were linked to disease were reported to be significantly enriched in matched synovial fluid samples from ankylosing spondylitis patients.

TCRdb processed the 5' RACE reads anew with MiXCR; each CDR3 protein has one entry. The sample lists about 300,000 distinct CDR3 sequences, under 25% seen once, with roughly 4% in the top ten. This clonotype occurred a few times. Its antigen is unknown. What was sequenced was blood, either unsorted or a sorted T cell fraction (not recorded which). The receptor comes from a female donor with ankylosing spondylitis or in good health (not recorded which).

CDR3: CAIMPSGDHNEQFF. CDR3 nucleotides: TGTGCCATCATGCCTAGCGGAGACCACAATGAGCAGTTCTTC. J is TRBJ2-1 and V is TRBV10-3, with 7 bases lining up with TRBD2. Trimming cost V 7 bases and J 5 bases; bases outside gene matches: 8. This CDR3 has 14 amino acids. CDR1 is ENHRY and CDR2 is SYGVKD in the germline V gene.